The 31 T cell receptor beta chains below were found in one sample sequenced in a study of blood T cell repertoires in COVID-19. Clones were read by immunoSEQ multiplex PCR, and TCRdb kept only the in-frame ones, dropping some. The data show hundreds of thousands of clones, 88% seen once. The sequencing input was peripheral blood. The receptors derive from a woman aged 30 to 39 with COVID-19, enrolled during active disease.

This chain uses TRBV6-5 with TRBJ1-5, with TRBD1 as a possible D gene (5 bases). The V end lost 8 bases, the J end lost 6 bases, and 17 bases lay between the germline ends. Germline values: CDR1 MNHEY, CDR2 SVGAGI. The CDR3 is made up of 14 amino acids. CDR3 region: CASRGRGGRQPQHF. The CDR3 DNA is TGTGCCAGCCGAGGAAGGGGTGGCCGTCAGCCCCAGCATTTT.

The chain recombines TRBV28 with TRBJ2-7; TRBD2 matches 11 bases. Germline V gene data show CDR1 as MDHEN and CDR2 as SYDVKM. CDR3 length: 15 amino acids. V shed 3 bases, J shed 3 bases, and the junction held 4 bases outside the gene matches. This CDR3 reads CASSFSLAGGYEQYF. The DNA of the CDR3 is TGTGCCAGCAGTTTTAGCCTAGCGGGGGGCTACGAGCAGTACTTC.

CDR3 sequence: CASSDSGGRAYNEQFF. The CDR3 DNA follows: TGTGCCAGCAGTGACTCTGGTGGGAGGGCCTACAATGAGCAGTTCTTC. V is TRBV6-4 and J is TRBJ2-1; 7 nucleotides agree with TRBD2. V trimming: 0 bases; J trimming: 2 bases; junction bases outside the gene matches: 4. This CDR3 has 16 residues. Germline V gene sequence: CDR1 MRHNA, CDR2 SNTAGT.

V gene TRBV2 combines with J gene TRBJ1-4; D remains ambiguous. The V end was cut by 8 bases, the J end by 0 bases, with 10 bases between. Germline loops: CDR1 SNHLY, CDR2 FYNNEI. The CDR3 length is 14 residues. The CDR3 DNA reads as TGTGCCAGCCATGAGGCTCCAACTAATGAAAAACTGTTTTTT. It yields the protein CASHEAPTNEKLFF.

J is TRBJ2-1 and V is TRBV28, with TRBD2 matching over 9 bases. The V gene end was trimmed by 11 bases and the J gene end by 0 bases; junction bases not matched to a gene: 14. The CDR3 contains 17 residues. Germline V gene lookup returns CDR1 MDHEN and CDR2 SYDVKM. In nucleotides, the CDR3 is TGTGCCCGCACCCCGCGGGGGGGGGAGAGCTCCTACAATGAGCAGTTCTTC. This encodes CARTPRGGESSYNEQFF.

V and J are TRBV6-1 and TRBJ2-7, with a possible D match to TRBD1 (5 bases). V lost 3 bases and J 2 bases, leaving 5 bases between the germline ends. The CDR3 consists of 12 residues. Germline lookup yields CDR1 MNHNS and CDR2 SASEGT. The CDR3, as DNA: TGTGCCAGCAGTGACAGGGCCTACGAGCAGTACTTC. As protein: CASSDRAYEQYF.

The rearrangement joins TRBV3-1 (or the pseudogene TRBV3-2) to TRBJ1-4; D ambiguous. This CDR3 contains 12 residues. V lost 6 bases to trimming and J lost 6 bases, with 8 bases between them. CDR1 and CDR2 (germline): LGHDT, YNNKEL (reference sequence). CDR3 in amino acids: CASSRRHEKLFF. The DNA of the CDR3 is TGTGCCAGCAGTCGCAGGCATGAAAAACTGTTTTTT.

The sample holds a few counts of this clone. J is TRBJ2-5 and V is TRBV5-4; TRBD2 matches 7 bases. This CDR3 has 16 amino acids. The germline V gene has CDR1 SGHNT and CDR2 YYREEE (reference sequence). The junction had 12 bases not matched to a gene; V was cut back by 4 bases and J by 3 bases. This CDR3 reads CASSPRRGLGKETQYF. The CDR3 DNA reads as TGTGCCAGCAGCCCCCGGAGAGGACTAGGAAAAGAGACCCAGTACTTC.

The chain combines TRBV3-1 (or the pseudogene TRBV3-2) with TRBJ1-1, with a tentative D call TRBD1 (6 bases). The CDR3 sequence is 15 residues long. Germline CDR1 reads LGHDT; CDR2 reads YNNKEL (reference sequence). V was trimmed by 4 bases and J by 1 base, leaving 13 bases between them. The DNA of the CDR3 is TGTGCCAGCAGCCTAAATGGGGGGGCGAACACTGAAGCTTTCTTT. It specifies CASSLNGGANTEAFF.

V is TRBV7-6 and J is TRBJ2-7, with D maybe TRBD2 (5 bases). The CDR3 extends over 13 amino acids. Germline V gives CDR1 SGHVS, CDR2 FNYEAQ. The germline V and J ends were trimmed by 2 bases and 3 bases, with 8 bases remaining between them. CDR3 loop: CASSLNAGYEQYF. CDR3 sequence (DNA): TGTGCCAGCAGCTTAAACGCGGGCTACGAGCAGTACTTC.

This clone was recorded once. V usage is TRBV19 and J usage is TRBJ2-1, with TRBD2 matching over 16 bases. V gave up 6 bases and J gave up 8 bases; unmatched junction bases: 7. The CDR3 loop spans 16 amino acids. CDR1 is LNHDA and CDR2 is SQIVND in the germline V gene (reference sequence). Written as DNA, the CDR3 is TGTGCCAGTAGGGGGACTAGCGGGAGGGCCGGGGATGAGCAGTTCTTC. Translated: CASRGTSGRAGDEQFF.

The chain uses TRBV28 and TRBJ1-6; 10 bases agree with TRBD1. CDR1 is MDHEN and CDR2 is SYDVKM in the germline V gene. The CDR3 length is 15 residues. Germline trimming cut 10 bases from V and 8 bases from J; bases unmatched to any gene: 11. CDR3: CAIVASGQGHSPLHF. The CDR3 region has the DNA TGTGCCATCGTAGCCTCGGGACAGGGGCATTCACCCCTCCACTTT. Variable domain in full (rest from reference TRBV28 and TRBJ1-6): DVKVTQSSRYLVKRTGEKVFLECVQDMDHENMFWYRQDPGLGLRLIYFSYDVKMKEKGDIPEGYSVSREKKERFSLILESASTNQTSMYLCAIVASGQGHSPLHFGNGTRLTVT.

The genes are TRBV11-3 and TRBJ2-3, with 9 bases that match TRBD1. This CDR3 is 15 amino acids long. Trimming removed 6 bases from V and 2 bases from J; junction bases left unmatched: 6. Looked up from germline, CDR1 is SGHNT and CDR2 is YENEEA. The CDR3 DNA reads TGTGCCAGCAGTCCCGGGACAGGGTTCACAGATACGCAGTATTTT. Translation gives CASSPGTGFTDTQYF.

The CDR3 region is CAGGQGRDTQYF. The CDR3 DNA reads TGTGCCGGGGGACAGGGCAGAGATACGCAGTATTTT. This chain connects TRBV6-5 to TRBJ2-3, with 9 nucleotides matching TRBD1. The CDR3 loop spans 12 amino acids. Germline loops: CDR1 MNHEY, CDR2 SVGAGI. Trimming removed 11 bases from V and 5 bases from J; junction bases left unmatched: 5.

The chain combines TRBV10-3 with TRBJ2-1; weak D call: TRBD2 (6 bases). V lost 6 bases and J lost 8, with 11 bases in between. The CDR3 length is 12 residues. Germline lookup yields CDR1 ENHRY and CDR2 SYGVKD. CDR3 loop: CAISASSDEQFF. Here the CDR3 DNA reads TGTGCCATCAGCGCCTCTAGCGATGAGCAGTTCTTC.

This chain connects TRBV18 to TRBJ2-1; TRBD2 is a possible D gene (6 bases). Germline CDR1 and CDR2: KGHSH and LQKENI. This CDR3 region has 12 residues. V shed 6 bases and J shed 8 bases, with 11 bases lying between them. CDR3 residues: CASSRLGDEQFF. The CDR3, as DNA: TGTGCCAGCTCTCGACTAGGGGATGAGCAGTTCTTC.

This chain uses TRBV2 with TRBJ2-7; 9 bases map to TRBD1. Germline values: CDR1 SNHLY, CDR2 FYNNEI. Trimming cost V 6 bases and J 2 bases; bases outside gene matches: 11. The CDR3 has 16 residues. CDR3 protein: CASSRATGQGPYEQYF. The CDR3 bases are TGTGCCAGCAGCCGAGCGACAGGACAGGGGCCCTACGAGCAGTACTTC.

The CDR3 region is CASSYKTRSGQRAYNEQFF. CDR3 in DNA: TGTGCCAGCAGTTACAAGACTAGAAGCGGCCAGCGGGCTTACAATGAGCAGTTCTTC. The chain employs TRBV6-2 or TRBV6-3 and TRBJ2-1; a possible D gene is TRBD2 (6 bases). V was trimmed by 2 bases and J by 4 bases, leaving 24 bases between them. The CDR3 has 19 residues. Germline CDR1 is MNHEY and CDR2 is SVGEGT.

Worth noting for this clone: This same CDR3 is encoded by further DNA sequences in the sample. The chain couples TRBV5-1 to TRBJ1-1; no clear D. Trimming pared 4 bases from V and 8 bases from J, leaving 12 bases between. The CDR3 consists of 12 residues. In germline, CDR1 is SGHRS, CDR2 YFSETQ. As DNA, the CDR3 is TGCGCCAGCAGCCCGGAGACGGGGGAAGCTTTCTTT. Amino acids: CASSPETGEAFF. The full variable domain, with the rest looked up from reference TRBV5-1 and TRBJ1-1, is KAGVTQTPRYLIKTRGQQVTLSCSPISGHRSVSWYQQTPGQGLQFLFEYFSETQRNKGNFPGRFSGRQFSNSRSEMNVSTLELGDSALYLCASSPETGEAFFGQGTRLTVV.

V and J are TRBV5-4 and TRBJ1-2; D remains unclear. The CDR3 spans 14 residues. Germline V CDR1 and CDR2: SGHNT, YYREEE (reference sequence). V was shortened by 6 bases and J by 2 bases, with 14 bases between the two germline ends. The CDR3 loop is CASTTGLQNYGYTF. CDR3 DNA: TGTGCCAGCACCACGGGGTTGCAGAACTATGGCTACACCTTC.

This clone was seen only once. The chain has TRBV10-3 and TRBJ1-1; 8 bases fit TRBD1. The ends lost 6 bases at V and 4 bases at J; junction bases unmatched: 4. There are 13 residues in the CDR3. CDR1 ENHRY and CDR2 SYGVKD come from the germline V gene. The CDR3 loop is CAIRRQGSTEAFF. The DNA of the CDR3 is TGTGCCATCAGGCGACAGGGGAGCACTGAAGCTTTCTTT.

The rearrangement joins TRBV7-3 to TRBJ2-1, with TRBD2 as a possible D gene (7 bases). There are 21 residues in the CDR3. Germline assignment: CDR1 SGHTA and CDR2 FQGTGA. V was cut by 5 bases and J by 6 bases, with 35 bases left in between. The CDR3 DNA reads TGTGCCAGCAGCGCTAATGGGGCCCCGGGGCGGGGGCAAAAAGCGGGCAATGAGCAGTTCTTC. It is translated as CASSANGAPGRGQKAGNEQFF. Together with reference TRBV7-3 and TRBJ2-1, the CDR3 gives the full variable domain: GAGVSQTPSNKVTEKGKYVELRCDPISGHTALYWYRQSLGQGPEFLIYFQGTGAADDSGLPNDRFFAVRPEGSVSTLKIQRTERGDSAVYLCASSANGAPGRGQKAGNEQFFGPGTRLTVL.

The gene calls are TRBV19 and TRBJ1-4; 9 bases map to TRBD1. The CDR3 contains 13 residues. V was clipped by 8 bases and J by 8 bases; unmatched bases: 6. Per the germline V gene, CDR1 is LNHDA and CDR2 is SQIVND (reference sequence). CDR3 in DNA: TGTGCCAGTCGCGGGACAGGGCTCGAAAAACTGTTTTTT. Translated: CASRGTGLEKLFF.

This chain uses TRBV7-9 with TRBJ1-2, with 7 positions matching TRBD1. V was clipped by 1 base and J by 6 bases; unmatched bases: 2. CDR1 and CDR2 from the germline V gene are SEHNR and FQNEAQ (reference sequence). This CDR3 spans 13 amino acids. CDR3 nucleotide sequence: TGTGCCAGCAGCTTAGAGGGGGCTGATGGCTACACCTTC. Protein: CASSLEGADGYTF.

The rearrangement links TRBV9 to TRBJ1-3; weak D call: TRBD1 (5 bases). The V gene's germline CDR1 is SGDLS and CDR2 YYNGEE. V lost 0 bases to trimming and J lost 0 bases, with 10 bases between them. This CDR3 has 16 amino acids. DNA for the CDR3: TGTGCCAGCAGCGTAGGGAACAGGCTCTCTGGAAACACCATATATTTT. Protein sequence: CASSVGNRLSGNTIYF.

The table lists this clone with a few counts. V is TRBV6-5 and J is TRBJ1-5; D may be TRBD1 (5 bases). Germline CDR1 MNHEY, CDR2 SVGAGI. The V end lost 6 bases, the J end lost 6 bases, and 18 bases lay between the germline ends. The CDR3 sequence is 15 residues long. CDR3 residues: CASRGRGGVAQPQHF. Written as DNA, the CDR3 is TGTGCCAGCAGGGGCAGAGGAGGGGTCGCTCAGCCCCAGCATTTT.

V and J are TRBV10-3 and TRBJ2-1, with 8 bases identical to TRBD1. The CDR3 is 13 amino acids. The germline V gene encodes CDR1 ENHRY and CDR2 SYGVKD. V lost 10 bases to trimming and J lost 7 bases; unmatched junction nucleotides: 9. For the CDR3, the DNA is TGTGCCAATCAGGGGGCGCAGGGGAATGAGCAGTTCTTC. Its protein product is CANQGAQGNEQFF.

The chain links TRBV6-5 to TRBJ1-6; no clear D gene. The CDR3 loop spans 14 amino acids. V was cut by 6 bases and J by 6 bases, with 12 bases left in between. Germline assignment: CDR1 MNHEY and CDR2 SVGAGI. The CDR3 loop reads CASRGWEGNSPLHF. The DNA of the CDR3 is TGTGCCAGCAGGGGCTGGGAGGGTAATTCACCCCTCCACTTT.

This clone was counted only a few times. The V call is TRBV10-3, the J call TRBJ2-7; 11 nucleotides line up with TRBD2. This CDR3 has 16 residues. Germline CDR1 is ENHRY and CDR2 is SYGVKD. The V gene end was trimmed by 2 bases and the J gene end by 2 bases; junction bases not matched to a gene: 5. This CDR3 reads CAISEPGTSGTYEQYF. The CDR3 bases are TGTGCCATCAGTGAGCCCGGGACTAGCGGTACCTACGAGCAGTACTTC.

The V and J genes are TRBV3-1 (or the pseudogene TRBV3-2) and TRBJ1-2; D remains unclear. V dropped 5 bases and J dropped 4 bases, with 17 bases sitting between them. Germline-derived CDR1 and CDR2 are LGHDT and YNNKEL (reference sequence). CDR3 size: 15 residues. CDR3 in DNA: TGTGCCAGCAGCTTCACCGGGCCCCTAGCCTATGGCTACACCTTC. This translates into CASSFTGPLAYGYTF.

The chain uses TRBV5-4 and TRBJ2-7; D remains ambiguous. The CDR3 consists of 14 residues. Germline CDR1 and CDR2: SGHNT and YYREEE (reference sequence). V was cut by 4 bases and J by 0 bases, with 11 bases left in between. Here the CDR3 reads CASSQTGSSYEQYF. The CDR3 nucleotides read TGTGCCAGCAGCCAAACGGGTTCCTCCTACGAGCAGTACTTC.